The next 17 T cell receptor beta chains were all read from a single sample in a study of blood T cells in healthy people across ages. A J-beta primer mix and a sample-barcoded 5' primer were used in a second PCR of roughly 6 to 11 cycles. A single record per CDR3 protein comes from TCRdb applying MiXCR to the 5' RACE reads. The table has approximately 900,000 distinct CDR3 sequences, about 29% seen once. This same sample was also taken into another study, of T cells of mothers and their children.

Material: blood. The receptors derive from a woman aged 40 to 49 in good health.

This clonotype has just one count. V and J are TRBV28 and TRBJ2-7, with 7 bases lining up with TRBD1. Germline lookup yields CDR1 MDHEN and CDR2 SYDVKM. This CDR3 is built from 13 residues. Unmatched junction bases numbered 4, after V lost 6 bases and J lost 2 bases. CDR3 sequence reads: CASRDDRAYEQYF. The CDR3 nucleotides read TGTGCCAGCAGGGATGACAGGGCCTACGAGCAGTACTTC.

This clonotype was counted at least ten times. CDR3 loop: CALKPSGAETQYF. DNA of the CDR3: TGTGCCTTGAAGCCTAGCGGGGCGGAGACCCAGTACTTC. This chain links TRBV7-2 with TRBJ2-5; 9 bases are a match to TRBD2. V trimming: 11 bases; J trimming: 5 bases; junction bases outside the gene matches: 9. The CDR3 has 13 residues. Germline CDR1 is SGHTA and CDR2 is FQGNSA. The whole variable domain, filled in from reference TRBV7-2 and TRBJ2-5, reads GAGVSQSPSNKVTEKGKDVELRCDPISGHTALYWYRQSLGQGLEFLIYFQGNSAPDKSGLPSDRFSAERTGGSVSTLTIQRTQQEDSAVYLCALKPSGAETQYFGPGTRLLVL.

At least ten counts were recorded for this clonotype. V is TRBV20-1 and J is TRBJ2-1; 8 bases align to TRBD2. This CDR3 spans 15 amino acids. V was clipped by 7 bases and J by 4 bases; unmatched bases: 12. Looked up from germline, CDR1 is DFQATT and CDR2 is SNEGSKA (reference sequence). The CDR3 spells CSGRAGGARYNEQFF. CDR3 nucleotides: TGCAGTGGCCGGGCGGGGGGCGCTCGGTACAATGAGCAGTTCTTC.

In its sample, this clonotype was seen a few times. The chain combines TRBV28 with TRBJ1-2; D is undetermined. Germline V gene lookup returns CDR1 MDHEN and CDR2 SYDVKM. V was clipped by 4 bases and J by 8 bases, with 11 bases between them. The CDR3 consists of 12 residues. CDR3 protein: CASSWDSQGYTF. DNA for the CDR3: TGTGCCAGCAGTTGGGATTCCCAAGGCTACACCTTC.

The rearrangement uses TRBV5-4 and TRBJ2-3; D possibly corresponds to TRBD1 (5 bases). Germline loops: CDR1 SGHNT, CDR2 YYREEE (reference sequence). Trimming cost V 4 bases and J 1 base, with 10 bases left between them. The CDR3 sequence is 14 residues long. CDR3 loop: CASSPDTGTDTQYF. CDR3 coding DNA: TGTGCCAGCAGCCCGGACACGGGCACAGATACGCAGTATTTT.

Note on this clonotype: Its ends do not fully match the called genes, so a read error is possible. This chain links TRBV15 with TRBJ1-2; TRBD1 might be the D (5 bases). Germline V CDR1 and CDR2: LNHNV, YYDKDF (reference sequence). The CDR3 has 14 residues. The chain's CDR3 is CTTSRATGAGGYTF. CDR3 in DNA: TGTACCACCAGCAGGGCTACCGGTGCCGGAGGCTACACCTTC.

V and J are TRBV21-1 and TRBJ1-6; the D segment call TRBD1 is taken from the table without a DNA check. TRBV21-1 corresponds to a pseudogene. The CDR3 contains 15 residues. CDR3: CASSKGTYYNSPLHF. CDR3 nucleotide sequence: TGTGCCAGCAGCAAAGGGACATATTATAATTCACCCCTCCACTTT.

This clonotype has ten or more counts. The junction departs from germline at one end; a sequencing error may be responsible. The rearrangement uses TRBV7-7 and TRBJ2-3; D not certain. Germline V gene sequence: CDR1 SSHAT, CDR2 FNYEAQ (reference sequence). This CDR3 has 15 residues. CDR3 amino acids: CASSLDGLRTDTQYF. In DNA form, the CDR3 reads TGTGCTAGCAGCCTAGACGGGCTCCGCACAGATACGCAGTATTTT. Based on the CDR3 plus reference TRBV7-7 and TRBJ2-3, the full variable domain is GAGVSQSPRYKVTKRGQDVTLRCDPISSHATLYWYQQALGQGPEFLTYFNYEAQPDKSGLPSDRFSAERPEGSISTLTIQRTEQRDSAMYRCASSLDGLRTDTQYFGPGTRLTVL.

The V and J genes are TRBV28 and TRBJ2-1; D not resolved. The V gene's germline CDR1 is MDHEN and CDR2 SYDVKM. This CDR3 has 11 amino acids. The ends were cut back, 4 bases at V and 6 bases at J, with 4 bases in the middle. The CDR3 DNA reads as TGTGCCAGCAGTTGGACCAATGAGCAGTTCTTC. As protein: CASSWTNEQFF.

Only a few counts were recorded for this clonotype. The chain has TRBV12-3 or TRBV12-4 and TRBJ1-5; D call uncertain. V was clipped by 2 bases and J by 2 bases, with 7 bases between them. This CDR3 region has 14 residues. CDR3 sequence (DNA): TGTGCCAGCAGTTTACAGACCGGCAATCAGCCCCAGCATTTT. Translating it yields CASSLQTGNQPQHF.

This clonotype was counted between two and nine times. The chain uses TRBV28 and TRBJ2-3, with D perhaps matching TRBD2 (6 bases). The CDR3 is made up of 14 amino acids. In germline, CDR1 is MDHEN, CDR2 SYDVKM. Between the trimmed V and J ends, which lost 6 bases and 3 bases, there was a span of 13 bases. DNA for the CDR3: TGTGCCAGCAGCCCGTTGACTAGAACAGATACGCAGTATTTT. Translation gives CASSPLTRTDTQYF.

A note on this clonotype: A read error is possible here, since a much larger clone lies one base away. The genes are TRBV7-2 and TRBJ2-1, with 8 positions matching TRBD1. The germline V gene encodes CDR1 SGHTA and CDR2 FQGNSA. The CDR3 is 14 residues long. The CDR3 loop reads CASSRTGTDNGQFF. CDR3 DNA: TGTGCCAGCAGCCGGACAGGGACGGACAATGGGCAGTTCTTC. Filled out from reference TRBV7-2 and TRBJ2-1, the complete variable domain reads GAGVSQSPSNKVTEKGKDVELRCDPISGHTALYWYRQSLGQGLEFLIYFQGNSAPDKSGLPSDRFSAERTGGSVSTLTIQRTQQEDSAVYLCASSRTGTDNGQFFGPGTRLTVL.

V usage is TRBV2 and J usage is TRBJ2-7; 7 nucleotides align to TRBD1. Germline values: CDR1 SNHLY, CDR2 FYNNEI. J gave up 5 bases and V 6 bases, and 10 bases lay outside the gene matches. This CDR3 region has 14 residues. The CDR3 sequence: CASSERQGFNEQYF. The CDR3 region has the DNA TGTGCCAGCAGCGAAAGACAGGGTTTCAACGAGCAGTACTTC.

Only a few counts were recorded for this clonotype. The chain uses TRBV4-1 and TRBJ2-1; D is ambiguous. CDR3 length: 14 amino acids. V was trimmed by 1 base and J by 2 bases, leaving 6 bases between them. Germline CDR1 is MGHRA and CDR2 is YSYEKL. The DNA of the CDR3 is TGCGCCAGCAGCCAAGCGGCAGCCTACAATGAGCAGTTCTTC. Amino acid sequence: CASSQAAAYNEQFF.

CDR3 residues: CASSQDTADYTQYF. The CDR3 DNA sequence: TGCGCCAGCAGCCAAGATACGGCTGACTATACGCAGTATTTT. The chain recombines TRBV4-1 with TRBJ2-3; D ambiguous. The CDR3 has 14 amino acids. Germline V gene lookup returns CDR1 MGHRA and CDR2 YSYEKL. V dropped 0 bases and J dropped 7 bases, with 11 bases sitting between them.

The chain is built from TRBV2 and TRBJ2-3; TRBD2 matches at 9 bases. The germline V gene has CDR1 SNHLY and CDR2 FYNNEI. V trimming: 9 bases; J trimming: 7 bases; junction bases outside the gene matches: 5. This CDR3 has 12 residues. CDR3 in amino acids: CARAGGPNTQYF. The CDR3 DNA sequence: TGTGCCAGGGCGGGGGGGCCTAATACGCAGTATTTT. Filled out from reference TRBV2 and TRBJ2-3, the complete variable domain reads EPEVTQTPSHQVTQMGQEVILRCVPISNHLYFYWYRQILGQKVEFLVSFYNNEISEKSEIFDDQFSVERPDGSNFTLKIRSTKLEDSAMYFCARAGGPNTQYFGPGTRLTVL.

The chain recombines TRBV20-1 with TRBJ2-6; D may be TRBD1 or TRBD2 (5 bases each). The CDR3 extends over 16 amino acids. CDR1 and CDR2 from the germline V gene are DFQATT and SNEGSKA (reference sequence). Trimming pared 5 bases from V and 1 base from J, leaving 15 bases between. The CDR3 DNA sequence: TGCAGTGCTGTACCGGGACGGCGATCTGGGGCCAACGTCCTGACTTTC. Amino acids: CSAVPGRRSGANVLTF.